A selection of T cell receptor beta chains follows, all from one sample in a study of cytomegalovirus exposure and HLA in healthy donors. The protocol was immunoSEQ multiplex PCR, while the TCRdb copy is restricted to in-frame clones and leaves out a portion. The sample carries 150,000 to 200,000 clones, 80% to 90% recorded once. Input material: PBMCs. These TCRs come from a woman aged 18 to 35 in good health and CMV-seronegative. The CDR3 runs from the conserved cysteine through the conserved F or W. Each record gives: J gene, D gene, clone size, V gene, CDR3 DNA, CDR3 protein. The D gene is left open where the match is weak. Only some rows state a clone size, as once, few, many or a class for expanded clones.

>TRBJ1-4|.|.|TRBV6-1
TGTGCCAGCAGTGAAGGGGGGCGGATATTTAATGAAAAACTGTTTTTT
CASSEGGRIFNEKLFF
>TRBJ1-2|.|.|TRBV5-6
TGTGCCAGCAGCTTGGACGTGGGCAGAACTAACTATGGCTACACCTTC
CASSLDVGRTNYGYTF
>TRBJ2-1|TRBD1|.|TRBV19
TGTGCCAGTAGACCGAGACAGGGTTCCTACAATGAGCAGTTCTTC
CASRPRQGSYNEQFF
>TRBJ2-1|TRBD1|.|TRBV11-2
TGTGCCAGCAGCTTAAAATTCGGACAGGGGCGCTCCTACAATGAGCAGTTCTTC
CASSLKFGQGRSYNEQFF
>TRBJ1-6|TRBD1|.|TRBV5-8
TGTGCCAGCAGCCCGGGACAGGGAACCTATAATTCACCCCTCCACTTT
CASSPGQGTYNSPLHF
>TRBJ1-2|.|.|TRBV28
TGTGCCAGCAGTTCCTCCAACTATGGCTACACCTTC
CASSSSNYGYTF
>TRBJ2-7|TRBD2|.|TRBV6-6
TGTGCCAGCAGCCTAGCGGAGAGCTACGAGCAGTACTTC
CASSLAESYEQYF
>TRBJ1-6|TRBD1|.|TRBV30
TGTGCCTGGAGAGGACAGGGAAGTTCACCCCTCCACTTT
CAWRGQGSSPLHF
>TRBJ2-5|.|.|TRBV9
TGTGCCAGCAGCGGAGACACGCTGGCGAGGACCCAGTACTTC
CASSGDTLARTQYF
>TRBJ2-2|.|.|TRBV19
TGTGCCAGTAGCATCGCTAGGGTAGGGGCGGAGCTGTTTTTT
CASSIARVGAELFF
>TRBJ2-5|TRBD2|few|TRBV9
TGTGCCAGCAGCACCTTTGTCGGACTAGGGAAAGAGACCCAGTACTTC
CASSTFVGLGKETQYF
>TRBJ1-3|.|.|TRBV6-1
TGTGCCAGCAGTGGGGAGGTACCCGGAAACACCATATATTTT
CASSGEVPGNTIYF
>TRBJ2-1|.|.|TRBV5-1
TGCGCCAGCAGCTTGATCCCGAGCTCCTACAATGAGCAGTTCTTC
CASSLIPSSYNEQFF
>TRBJ2-3|TRBD2|.|TRBV11-2
TGTGCCAGCAGCCTAGAAGGGACTAGAACGGCAGATACGCAGTATTTT
CASSLEGTRTADTQYF
>TRBJ1-2|TRBD1|.|TRBV7-9
TGTGCCAGCAGCTTGGGACAGAACTATGGCTACACCTTC
CASSLGQNYGYTF
>TRBJ1-4|.|.|TRBV2
TGTGTCAGCAGTGAAACAACAGGGATACGTGGCAAACTGTTTTTT
CVSSETTGIRGKLFF
>TRBJ2-1|TRBD2|.|TRBV10-3
TGTGCCATCAGAACCGGGACTAGCTACAATGAGCAGTTCTTC
CAIRTGTSYNEQFF
>TRBJ2-3|.|.|TRBV4-1
TGCGCCAGCAGCCTAGGGGGTCTCACAGATACGCAGTATTTT
CASSLGGLTDTQYF
>TRBJ1-1|TRBD1|.|TRBV9
TGTGCCAGCAGCGGACAGGGTTCGGACACTGAAGCTTTCTTT
CASSGQGSDTEAFF
>TRBJ2-3|.|few|TRBV30
TGTGCCTGGAGTCAAATTCGAGGAGGGACTAGCACAGATACGCAGTATTTT
CAWSQIRGGTSTDTQYF
>TRBJ1-1|.|.|TRBV15
TGTGCCACCAGCAGAGATCCAGGAAACACTGAAGCTTTCTTT
CATSRDPGNTEAFF
>TRBJ2-7|.|.|TRBV6-1
TGTGCCAGCAGTGATCTCAGGGGTTACGAGCAGTACTTC
CASSDLRGYEQYF
>TRBJ2-7|TRBD2|.|TRBV10-2
TGCGCCAGCAGTGAAGGCGGGGGGGCCTACGAGCAGTACTTC
CASSEGGGAYEQYF
>TRBJ2-1|.|once|TRBV18
TGTGCCAGCTCACCCGGGGGACTGGTAGAAGTTCGTCTCTACAATGAGCAGTTCTTC
CASSPGGLVEVRLYNEQFF
>TRBJ2-7|.|.|TRBV6-5
TGTGCCAGCAGTTACAGGGACGCGAGCAGGGGATACGAGCAGTACTTC
CASSYRDASRGYEQYF
>TRBJ2-3|TRBD2|.|TRBV7-9
TGTGCCAGCAGCCCGGGACTAGCGGGACTGCGGACAGATACGCAGTATTTT
CASSPGLAGLRTDTQYF
>TRBJ2-3|TRBD2|.|TRBV4-2
TGTGCCAGCAGCCAAGCCACGCGTCGGGACTATGGTTCGACAGATACGCAGTATTTT
CASSQATRRDYGSTDTQYF
>TRBJ1-4|TRBD1|.|TRBV7-2
TGTGCCAGCAGCTTAAAGGGACAGGGGACGGGCAATGAAAAACTGTTTTTT
CASSLKGQGTGNEKLFF
>TRBJ1-5|.|.|TRBV6-1
TGTGCCAGCATCCGCAGGGGAAGCAATCAGCCCCAGCATTTT
CASIRRGSNQPQHF
>TRBJ2-1|TRBD1|.|TRBV4-1
TGCGCCAGCAGCCATTCCGGGACAGGGGGTATCTCCTACAATGAGCAGTTCTTC
CASSHSGTGGISYNEQFF
>TRBJ2-7|TRBD1|.|TRBV6-5
TGTGCCAGCAGGACCTTAGGGACAGGGGGCTACGAGCAGTACTTC
CASRTLGTGGYEQYF
>TRBJ2-3|.|.|TRBV7-3
TGTGCCAGCAGCTTAACGGCGAGGACAGATACGCAGTATTTT
CASSLTARTDTQYF
>TRBJ2-1|.|.|TRBV6-5
TGTGCCAGCAGTTACTCTGTCGGGACAAGATACAATGAGCAGTTCTTC
CASSYSVGTRYNEQFF
>TRBJ2-5|TRBD2|.|TRBV5-4
TGTGCCAGCAGCAGACTAGCGGGAACTCAAGAGACCCAGTACTTC
CASSRLAGTQETQYF
>TRBJ2-1|TRBD1|.|TRBV2
TGTGCCAGCAGTGGACAGGGCGTTCTACATGAGCAGTTCTTC
CASSGQGVLHEQFF
>TRBJ2-7|TRBD2|.|TRBV7-8
TGTGCCAGCAGCTTAACGGGACTAGCGCGTTACGAGCAGTACTTC
CASSLTGLARYEQYF
>TRBJ2-7|.|few|TRBV7-9
TGTGCCAGCAGCTCCAGCAGGGCCAGCCCTGACGAGCAGTACTTC
CASSSSRASPDEQYF
>TRBJ2-7|.|.|TRBV19
TGTGCCAGTAGATCCAAATGGGCAGGTGACACCTACGAGCAGTACTTC
CASRSKWAGDTYEQYF